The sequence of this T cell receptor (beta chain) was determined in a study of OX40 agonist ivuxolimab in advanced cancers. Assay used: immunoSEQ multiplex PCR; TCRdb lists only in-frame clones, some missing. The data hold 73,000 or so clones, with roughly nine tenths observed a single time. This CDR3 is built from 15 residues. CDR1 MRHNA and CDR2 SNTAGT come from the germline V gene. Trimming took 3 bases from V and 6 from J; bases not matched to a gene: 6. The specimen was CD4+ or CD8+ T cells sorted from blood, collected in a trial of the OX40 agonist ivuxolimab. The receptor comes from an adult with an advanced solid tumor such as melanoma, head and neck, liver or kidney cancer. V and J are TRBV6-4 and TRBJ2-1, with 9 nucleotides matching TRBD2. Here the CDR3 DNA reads TGTGCCAGCAGTGATCATGCGACTAGCGGCAATGAGCAGTTCTTC. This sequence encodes CASSDHATSGNEQFF.